This T cell receptor beta chain comes out of a study of blood T cells in healthy people across ages. Study overall: Using template switching, researchers captured about one barcoded beta molecule for each two T cells. Notes on the study in general: The unknown donor CMV status may have confounded expanded clonotype changes.

V was trimmed by 0 bases and J by 2 bases, leaving 6 bases between them. The germline CDR1 and CDR2 sequences are SGDLS and YYNGEE. The CDR3 length is 14 residues. The use of a sample-barcoded 5' primer and a J-beta primer mix characterized a second PCR of about 7 to 12 cycles. Tagging of each cDNA molecule was performed by a template-switch adaptor with 12 random nucleotides. TCRdb ran MiXCR on the 5' RACE reads and lists one entry per CDR3 protein. Among about 940,000 distinct CDR3 sequences listed, about 48% were seen once. This clonotype was observed a handful of times. Its antigen remains unknown.

The gene calls are TRBV9 and TRBJ2-1, with D unresolved. The clonotype originates from a man aged 25-45 years in good health. The sequenced material came from blood. The CDR3 here is CASSVATAYNEQFF. The CDR3 DNA reads TGTGCCAGCAGCGTAGCTACGGCCTACAATGAGCAGTTCTTC.